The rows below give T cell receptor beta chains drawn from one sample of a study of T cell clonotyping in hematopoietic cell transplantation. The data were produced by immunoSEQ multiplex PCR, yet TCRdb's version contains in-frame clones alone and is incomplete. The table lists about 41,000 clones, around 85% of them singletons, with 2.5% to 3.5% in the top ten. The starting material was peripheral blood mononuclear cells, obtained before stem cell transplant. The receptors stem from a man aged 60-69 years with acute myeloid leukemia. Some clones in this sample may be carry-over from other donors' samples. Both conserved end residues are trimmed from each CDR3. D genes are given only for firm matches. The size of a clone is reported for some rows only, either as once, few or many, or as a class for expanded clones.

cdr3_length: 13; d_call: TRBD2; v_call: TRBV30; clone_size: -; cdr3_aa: AWTLSGGAADTQY
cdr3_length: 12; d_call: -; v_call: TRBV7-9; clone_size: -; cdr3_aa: ASSFGVDIYEQY
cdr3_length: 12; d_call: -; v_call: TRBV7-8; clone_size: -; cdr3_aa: ASSSRDTHQPQH
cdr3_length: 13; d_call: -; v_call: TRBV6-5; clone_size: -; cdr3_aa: ASRGPGSSYNEQF
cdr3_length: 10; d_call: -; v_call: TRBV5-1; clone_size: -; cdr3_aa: ASSTGNYGYT
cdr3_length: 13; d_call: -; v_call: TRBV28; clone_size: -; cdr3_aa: ASSKFSALRQPQH
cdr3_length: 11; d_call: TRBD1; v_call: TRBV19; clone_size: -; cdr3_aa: ASLGQGRSPLH
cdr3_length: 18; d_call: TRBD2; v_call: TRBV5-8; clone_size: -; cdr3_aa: ASRGGGVGLAGESTDTQY
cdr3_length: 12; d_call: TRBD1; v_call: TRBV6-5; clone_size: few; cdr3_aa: ASSYGRGLYGYT
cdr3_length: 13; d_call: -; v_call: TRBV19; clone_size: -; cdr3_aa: ASSILGRDNQPQH
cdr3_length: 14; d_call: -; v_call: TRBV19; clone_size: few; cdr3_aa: ASSIGGQHGNSPLH
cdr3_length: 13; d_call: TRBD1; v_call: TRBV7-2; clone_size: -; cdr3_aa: ASSQRTGDTGELF
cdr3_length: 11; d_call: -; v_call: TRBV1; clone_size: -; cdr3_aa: TSSQELARGQF
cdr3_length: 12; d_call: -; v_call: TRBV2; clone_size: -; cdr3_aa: ASIKVRNTGELF
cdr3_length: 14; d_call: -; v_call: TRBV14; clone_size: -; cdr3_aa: ASSQDWSSYNSPLH
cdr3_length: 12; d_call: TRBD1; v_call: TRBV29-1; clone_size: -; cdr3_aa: STTAGTGTHEQY
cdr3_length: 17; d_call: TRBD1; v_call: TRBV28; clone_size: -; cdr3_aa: ASSFFYVGRQGDNQPQH
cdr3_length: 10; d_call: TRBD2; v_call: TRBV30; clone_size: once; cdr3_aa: AWGRGFNEQY
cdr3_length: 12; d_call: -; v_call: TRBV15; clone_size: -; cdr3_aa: ATSDPGVSNEQY
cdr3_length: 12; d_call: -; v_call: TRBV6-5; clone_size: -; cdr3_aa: ASSAAPGQETQY
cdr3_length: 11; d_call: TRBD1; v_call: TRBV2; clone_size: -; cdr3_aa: ASQRQGRETQY
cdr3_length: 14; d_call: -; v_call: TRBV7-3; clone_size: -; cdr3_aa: ASSLTFGDSGSPLH
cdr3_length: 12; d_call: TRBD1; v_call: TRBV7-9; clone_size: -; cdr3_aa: ASSYPGTGNGYT
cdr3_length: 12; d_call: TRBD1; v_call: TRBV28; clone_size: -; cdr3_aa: ASSLQGAPYEQY
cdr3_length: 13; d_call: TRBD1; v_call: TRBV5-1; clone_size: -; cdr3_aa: ASSKRTGGMGGYT
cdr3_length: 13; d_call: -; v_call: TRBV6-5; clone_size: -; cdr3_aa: ASSPPDGTKSEAF
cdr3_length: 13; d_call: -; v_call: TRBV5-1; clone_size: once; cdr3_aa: ASSLAQRFQETQY
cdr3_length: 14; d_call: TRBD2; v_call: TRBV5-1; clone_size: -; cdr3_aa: ASSLSSGGRTDTQY
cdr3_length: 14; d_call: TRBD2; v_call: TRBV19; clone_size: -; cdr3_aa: ASSSRLAGGLETQY
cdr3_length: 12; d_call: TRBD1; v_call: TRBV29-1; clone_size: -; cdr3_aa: SVGLGQGLAEQY
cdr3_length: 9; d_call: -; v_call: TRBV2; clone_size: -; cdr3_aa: ASSEEETQY
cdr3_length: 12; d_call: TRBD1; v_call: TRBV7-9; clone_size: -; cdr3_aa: AMASGQRNSPLH
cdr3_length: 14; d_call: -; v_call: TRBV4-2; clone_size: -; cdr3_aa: ASSQEGGGATNIQY
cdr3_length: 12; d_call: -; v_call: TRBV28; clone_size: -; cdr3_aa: ASSLLLGTDTQY
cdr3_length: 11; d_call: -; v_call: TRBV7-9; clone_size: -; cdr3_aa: ASSLADSFEAF
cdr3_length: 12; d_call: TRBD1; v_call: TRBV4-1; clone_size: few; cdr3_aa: ASSPGWDSSGAF
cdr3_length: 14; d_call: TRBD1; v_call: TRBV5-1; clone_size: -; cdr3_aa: ASSLPWTGGSSEQY
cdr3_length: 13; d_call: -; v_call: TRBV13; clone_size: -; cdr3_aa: ASSLGSLSGNTIY
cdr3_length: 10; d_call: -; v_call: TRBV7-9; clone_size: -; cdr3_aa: ASSLVDKSAF
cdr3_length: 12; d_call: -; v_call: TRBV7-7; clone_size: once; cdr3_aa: ASSLGGAGETQY
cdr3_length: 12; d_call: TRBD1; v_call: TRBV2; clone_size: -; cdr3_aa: ASSDDRGAYEQY
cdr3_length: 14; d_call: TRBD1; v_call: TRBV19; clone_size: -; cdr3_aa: ASSWGTDSLSYEQY
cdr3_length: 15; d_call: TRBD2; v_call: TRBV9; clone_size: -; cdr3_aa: ASSEEGAGATGETQY
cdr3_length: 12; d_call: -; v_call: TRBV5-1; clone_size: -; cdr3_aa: ASSLNGMNTEAF
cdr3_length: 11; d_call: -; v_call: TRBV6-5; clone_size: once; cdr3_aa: ASVGALPYEQY
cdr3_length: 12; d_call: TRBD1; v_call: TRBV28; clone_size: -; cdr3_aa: ASRGQGFNYGYT
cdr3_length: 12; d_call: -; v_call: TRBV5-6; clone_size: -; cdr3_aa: ASSLGQGRGEQF
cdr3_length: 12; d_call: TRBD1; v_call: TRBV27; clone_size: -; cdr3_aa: ASSSRTGNSPLH
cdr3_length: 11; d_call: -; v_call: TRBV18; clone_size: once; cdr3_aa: ASSPVPDYGYT
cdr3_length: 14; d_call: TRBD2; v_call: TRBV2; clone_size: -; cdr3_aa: ASSERSGGRADTQY
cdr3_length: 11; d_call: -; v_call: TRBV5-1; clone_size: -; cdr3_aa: ASSFGEESTIY
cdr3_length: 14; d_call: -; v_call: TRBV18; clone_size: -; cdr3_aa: ASSPPDSTGNEKLF
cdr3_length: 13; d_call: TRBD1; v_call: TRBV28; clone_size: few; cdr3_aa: ASSLVTGTSYEQY
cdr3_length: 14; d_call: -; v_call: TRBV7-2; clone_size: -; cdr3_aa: ASSLARSTPNSPLH
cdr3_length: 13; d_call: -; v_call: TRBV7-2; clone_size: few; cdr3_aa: ASRWTASPQETQY
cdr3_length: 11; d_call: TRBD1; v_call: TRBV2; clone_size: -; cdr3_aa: ASSLNRGNEQY
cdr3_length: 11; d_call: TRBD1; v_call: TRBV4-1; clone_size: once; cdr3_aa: ASSLGQGGEQY
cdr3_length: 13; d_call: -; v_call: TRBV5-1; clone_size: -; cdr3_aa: ASSLGQAETYEQY
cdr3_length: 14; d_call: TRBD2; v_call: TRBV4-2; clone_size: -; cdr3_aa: ASSQERGGAADTQY